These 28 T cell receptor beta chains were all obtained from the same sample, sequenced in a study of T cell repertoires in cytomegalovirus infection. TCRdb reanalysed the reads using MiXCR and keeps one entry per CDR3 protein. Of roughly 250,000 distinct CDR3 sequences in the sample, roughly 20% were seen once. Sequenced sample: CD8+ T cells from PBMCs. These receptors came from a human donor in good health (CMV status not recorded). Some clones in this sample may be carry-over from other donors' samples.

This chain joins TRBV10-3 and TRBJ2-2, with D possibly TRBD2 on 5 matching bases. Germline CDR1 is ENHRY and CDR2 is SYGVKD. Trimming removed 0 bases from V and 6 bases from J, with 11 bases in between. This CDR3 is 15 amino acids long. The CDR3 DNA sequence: TGTGCCATCAGTGAGTCGAGCCCTAGCTCCGGGGAGCTGTTTTTT. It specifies CAISESSPSSGELFF.

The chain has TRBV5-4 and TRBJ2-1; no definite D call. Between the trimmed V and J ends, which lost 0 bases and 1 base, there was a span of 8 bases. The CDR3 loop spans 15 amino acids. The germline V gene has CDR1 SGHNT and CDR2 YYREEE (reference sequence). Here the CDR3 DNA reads TGTGCCAGCAGCTTGGACTACCCTTCCTACAATGAGCAGTTCTTC. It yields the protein CASSLDYPSYNEQFF.

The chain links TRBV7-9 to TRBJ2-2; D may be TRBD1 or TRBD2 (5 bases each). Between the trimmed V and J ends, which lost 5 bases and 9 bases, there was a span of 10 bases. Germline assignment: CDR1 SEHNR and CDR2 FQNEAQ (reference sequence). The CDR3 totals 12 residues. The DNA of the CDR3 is TGTGCCAGCAGCGCCGGGGCCCGGGAGCTGTTTTTT. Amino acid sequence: CASSAGARELFF.

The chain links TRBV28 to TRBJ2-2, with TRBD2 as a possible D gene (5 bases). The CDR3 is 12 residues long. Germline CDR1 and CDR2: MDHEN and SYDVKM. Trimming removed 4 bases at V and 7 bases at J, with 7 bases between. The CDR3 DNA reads TGTGCCAGCAGTTGGACTGACGGGGAGCTGTTTTTT. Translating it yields CASSWTDGELFF.

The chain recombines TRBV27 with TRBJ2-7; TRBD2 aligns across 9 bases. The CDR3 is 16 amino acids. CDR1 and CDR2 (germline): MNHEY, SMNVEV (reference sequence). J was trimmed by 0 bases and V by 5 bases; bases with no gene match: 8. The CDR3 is CASSLSSGASSYEQYF. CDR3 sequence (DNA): TGTGCCAGCAGTCTCTCTAGCGGGGCTAGCTCCTACGAGCAGTACTTC.

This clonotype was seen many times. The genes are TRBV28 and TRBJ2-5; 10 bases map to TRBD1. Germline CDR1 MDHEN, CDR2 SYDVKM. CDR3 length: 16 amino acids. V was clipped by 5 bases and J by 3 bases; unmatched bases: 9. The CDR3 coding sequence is TGTGCCAGCAGTGTACGGGACAGGGGTTGGAAAGAGACCCAGTACTTC. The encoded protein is CASSVRDRGWKETQYF.

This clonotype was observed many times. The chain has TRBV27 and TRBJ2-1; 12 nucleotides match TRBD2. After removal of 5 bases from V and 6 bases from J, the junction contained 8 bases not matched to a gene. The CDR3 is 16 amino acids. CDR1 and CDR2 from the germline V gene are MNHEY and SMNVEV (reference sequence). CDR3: CASSKLAGGPGNEQFF. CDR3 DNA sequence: TGTGCCAGCAGTAAGCTAGCGGGGGGGCCGGGCAATGAGCAGTTCTTC.

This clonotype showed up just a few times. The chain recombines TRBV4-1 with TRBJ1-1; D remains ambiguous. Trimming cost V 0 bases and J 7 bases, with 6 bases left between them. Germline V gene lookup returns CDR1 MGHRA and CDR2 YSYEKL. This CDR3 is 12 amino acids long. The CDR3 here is CASSQDFDEAFF. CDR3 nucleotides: TGCGCCAGCAGCCAAGATTTTGATGAAGCTTTCTTT.

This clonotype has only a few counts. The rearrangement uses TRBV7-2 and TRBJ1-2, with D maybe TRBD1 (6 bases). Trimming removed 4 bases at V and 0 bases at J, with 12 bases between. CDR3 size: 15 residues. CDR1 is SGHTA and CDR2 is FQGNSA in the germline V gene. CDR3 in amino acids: CASSSDSEPNYGYTF. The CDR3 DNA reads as TGTGCCAGCAGCTCGGACAGTGAACCTAACTATGGCTACACCTTC.

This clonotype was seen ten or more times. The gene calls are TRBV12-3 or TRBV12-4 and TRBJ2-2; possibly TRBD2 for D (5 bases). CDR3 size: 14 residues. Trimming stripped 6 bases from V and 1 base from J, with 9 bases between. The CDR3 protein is CASSLGRNTGELFF. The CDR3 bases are TGTGCCAGCAGCCTAGGGAGGAACACCGGGGAGCTGTTTTTT.

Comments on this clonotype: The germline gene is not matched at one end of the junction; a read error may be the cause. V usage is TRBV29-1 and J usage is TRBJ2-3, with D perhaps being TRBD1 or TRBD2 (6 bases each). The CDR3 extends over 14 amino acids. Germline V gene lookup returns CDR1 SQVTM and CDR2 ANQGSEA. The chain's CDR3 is CSVEGGFSTDTQYF. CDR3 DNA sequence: TGCAGCGTGGAAGGGGGGTTTAGCACAGATACGCAGTATTTT.

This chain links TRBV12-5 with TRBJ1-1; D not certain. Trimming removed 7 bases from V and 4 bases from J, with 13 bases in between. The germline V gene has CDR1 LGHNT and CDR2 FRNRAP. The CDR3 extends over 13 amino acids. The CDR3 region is CASDSEGSTEAFF. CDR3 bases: TGTGCTAGTGATTCCGAGGGCAGCACTGAAGCTTTCTTT.

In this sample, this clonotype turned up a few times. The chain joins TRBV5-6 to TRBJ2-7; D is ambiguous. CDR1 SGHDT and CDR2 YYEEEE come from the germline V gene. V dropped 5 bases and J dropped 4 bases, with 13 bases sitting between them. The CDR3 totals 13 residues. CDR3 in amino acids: CASRTTLGYEQYF. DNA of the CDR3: TGTGCCAGCAGGACGACGTTGGGTTACGAGCAGTACTTC.

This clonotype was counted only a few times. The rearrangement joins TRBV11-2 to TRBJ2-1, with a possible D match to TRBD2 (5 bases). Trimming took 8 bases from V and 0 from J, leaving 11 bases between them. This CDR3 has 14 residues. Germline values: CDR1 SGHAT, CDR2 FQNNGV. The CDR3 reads CASGAASSYNEQFF. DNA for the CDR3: TGTGCCAGCGGAGCGGCAAGCTCCTACAATGAGCAGTTCTTC.

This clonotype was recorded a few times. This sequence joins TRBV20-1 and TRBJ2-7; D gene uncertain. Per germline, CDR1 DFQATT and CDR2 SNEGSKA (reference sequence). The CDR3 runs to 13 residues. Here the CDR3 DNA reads TGCAGGGCTCAGCTAGATAACCCCTACGAGCAGTACTTC. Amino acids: CRAQLDNPYEQYF.

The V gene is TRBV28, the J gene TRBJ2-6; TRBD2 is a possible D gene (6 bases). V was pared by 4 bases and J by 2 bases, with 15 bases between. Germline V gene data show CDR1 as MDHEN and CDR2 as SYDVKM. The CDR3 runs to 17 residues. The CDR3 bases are TGTGCCAGCAGTTGGGGGGTTTTTTCGCCTGGGGCCAACGTCCTGACTTTC. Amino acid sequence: CASSWGVFSPGANVLTF.

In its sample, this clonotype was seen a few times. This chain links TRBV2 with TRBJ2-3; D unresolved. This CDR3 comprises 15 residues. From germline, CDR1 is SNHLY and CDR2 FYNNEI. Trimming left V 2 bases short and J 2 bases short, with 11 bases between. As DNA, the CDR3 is TGTGCCAGCAGTGAATCGATTACTAACACAGATACGCAGTATTTT. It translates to CASSESITNTDTQYF.

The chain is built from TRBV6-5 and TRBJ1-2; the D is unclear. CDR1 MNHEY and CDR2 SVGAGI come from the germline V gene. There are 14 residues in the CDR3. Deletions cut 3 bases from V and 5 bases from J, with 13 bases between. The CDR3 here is CASSYGEGQYGYTF. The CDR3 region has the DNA TGTGCCAGCAGTTATGGGGAGGGCCAGTATGGCTACACCTTC.

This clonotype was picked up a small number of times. In nucleotides, the CDR3 is TGCAGCGTTGGTCGCGGGGGGGAGAACACCGGGGAGCTGTTTTTT. Amino acids: CSVGRGGENTGELFF. V is TRBV29-1 and J is TRBJ2-2; TRBD2 matches at 9 bases. With 4 bases clipped from V and 1 base from J, the junction kept 4 bases outside the gene matches. The CDR3 totals 15 residues. The germline V gene has CDR1 SQVTM and CDR2 ANQGSEA.

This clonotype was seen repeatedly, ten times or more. In DNA form, the CDR3 reads TGTGCCAGCAGCTTAGCAGCGGGGGGAATAAACGAGCAGTACTTC. Its protein is CASSLAAGGINEQYF. This sequence joins TRBV7-2 and TRBJ2-7, with TRBD2 matching over 9 bases. V shed 0 bases, J shed 5 bases, and the junction held 5 bases outside the gene matches. Germline V lookup: CDR1 SGHTA, CDR2 FQGNSA. The CDR3 spans 15 residues.

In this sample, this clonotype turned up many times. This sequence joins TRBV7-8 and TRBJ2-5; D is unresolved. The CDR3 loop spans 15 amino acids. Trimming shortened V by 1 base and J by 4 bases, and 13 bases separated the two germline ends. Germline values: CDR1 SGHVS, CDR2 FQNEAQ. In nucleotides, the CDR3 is TGTGCCAGCAGCTTAGAAGGGTGGCTTCGAGAGACCCAGTACTTC. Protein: CASSLEGWLRETQYF.

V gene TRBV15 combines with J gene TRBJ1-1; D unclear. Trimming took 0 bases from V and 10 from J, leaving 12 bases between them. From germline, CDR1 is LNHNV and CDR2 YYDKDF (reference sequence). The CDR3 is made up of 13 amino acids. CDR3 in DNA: TGTGCCACCAGCAGAGATGATTCACCGGGAGCTTTCTTT. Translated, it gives CATSRDDSPGAFF.

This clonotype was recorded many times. DNA of the CDR3: TGTGCCAGCAGCCTCCCTAGCGGGGGGACCGGGGAGCTGTTTTTT. This gives the protein CASSLPSGGTGELFF. The genes are TRBV7-6 and TRBJ2-2; 11 bases line up with TRBD2. Trimming removed 5 bases from V and 5 bases from J; junction bases left unmatched: 4. The CDR3 sequence is 15 residues long. Germline lookup yields CDR1 SGHVS and CDR2 FNYEAQ.

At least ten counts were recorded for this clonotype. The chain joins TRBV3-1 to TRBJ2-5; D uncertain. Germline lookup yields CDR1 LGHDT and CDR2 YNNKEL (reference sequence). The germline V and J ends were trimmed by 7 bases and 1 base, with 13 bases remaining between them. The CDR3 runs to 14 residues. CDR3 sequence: CASTPPGLQETQYF. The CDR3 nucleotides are TGTGCCAGCACCCCCCCCGGGCTCCAAGAGACCCAGTACTTC.

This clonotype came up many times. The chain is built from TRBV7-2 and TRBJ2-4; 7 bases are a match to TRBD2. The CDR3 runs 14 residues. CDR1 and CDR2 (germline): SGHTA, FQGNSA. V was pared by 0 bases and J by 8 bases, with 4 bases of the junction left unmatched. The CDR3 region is CASSLAWGRDIQYF. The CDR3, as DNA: TGTGCCAGCAGCTTAGCTTGGGGGAGGGACATTCAGTACTTC.

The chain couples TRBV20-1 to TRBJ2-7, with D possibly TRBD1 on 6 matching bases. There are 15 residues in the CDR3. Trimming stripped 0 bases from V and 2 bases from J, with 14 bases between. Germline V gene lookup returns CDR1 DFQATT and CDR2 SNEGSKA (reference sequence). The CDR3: CSARDGWTDTYEQYF. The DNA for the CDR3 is TGCAGTGCTAGAGATGGGTGGACAGACACCTACGAGCAGTACTTC.

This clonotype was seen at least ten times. CDR3 amino acids: CASTGGDRGPSSYNEQFF. Written as DNA, the CDR3 is TGTGCCAGCACCGGGGGGGACAGGGGTCCGAGCTCCTACAATGAGCAGTTCTTC. The chain uses TRBV6-1 and TRBJ2-1; 10 positions agree with TRBD1. The junction had 12 bases not matched to a gene; V was cut back by 7 bases and J by 0 bases. The CDR3 totals 18 residues. Germline V gives CDR1 MNHNS, CDR2 SASEGT.

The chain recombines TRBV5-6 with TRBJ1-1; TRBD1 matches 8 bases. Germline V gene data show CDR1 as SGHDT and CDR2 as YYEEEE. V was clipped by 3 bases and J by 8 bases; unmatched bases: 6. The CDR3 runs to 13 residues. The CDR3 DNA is TGTGCCAGCAGCTCCGGACAGGGTGCGGAAGCTTTCTTT. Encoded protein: CASSSGQGAEAFF.